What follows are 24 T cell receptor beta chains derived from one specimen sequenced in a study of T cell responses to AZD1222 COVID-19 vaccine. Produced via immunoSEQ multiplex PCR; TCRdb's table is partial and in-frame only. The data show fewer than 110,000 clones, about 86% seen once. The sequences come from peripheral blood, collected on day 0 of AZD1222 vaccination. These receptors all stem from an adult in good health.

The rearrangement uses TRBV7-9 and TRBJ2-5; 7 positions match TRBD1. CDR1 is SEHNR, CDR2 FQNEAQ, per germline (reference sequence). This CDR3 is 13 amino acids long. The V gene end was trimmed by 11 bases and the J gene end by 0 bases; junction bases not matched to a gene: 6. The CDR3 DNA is TGTGCCTTCAGGGGGAACTACCAAGAGACCCAGTACTTC. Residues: CAFRGNYQETQYF.

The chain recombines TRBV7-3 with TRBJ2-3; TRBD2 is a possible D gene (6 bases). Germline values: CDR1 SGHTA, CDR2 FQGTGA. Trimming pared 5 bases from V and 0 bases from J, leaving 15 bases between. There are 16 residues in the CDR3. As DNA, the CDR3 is TGTGCCAGCAGCCCCCGGGACTGGACTAGCACAGATACGCAGTATTTT. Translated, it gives CASSPRDWTSTDTQYF.

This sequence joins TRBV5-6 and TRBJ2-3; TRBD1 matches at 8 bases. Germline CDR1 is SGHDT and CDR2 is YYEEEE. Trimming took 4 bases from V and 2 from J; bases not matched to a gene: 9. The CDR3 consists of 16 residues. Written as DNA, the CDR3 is TGTGCCAGCAGCAAGACAGGGGCTATGAACACAGATACGCAGTATTTT. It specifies CASSKTGAMNTDTQYF.

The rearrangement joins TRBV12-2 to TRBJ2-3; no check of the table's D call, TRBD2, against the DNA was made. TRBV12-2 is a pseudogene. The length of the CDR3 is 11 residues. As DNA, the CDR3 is TGTGCAAGTCGCTCGACAGATACGCAGTATTTT. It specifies CASRSTDTQYF.

CDR3 residues: CASSPPGQGAYEQYF. The CDR3 nucleotides read TGTGCCAGCTCACCCCCGGGACAGGGGGCCTACGAGCAGTACTTC. This chain joins TRBV18 and TRBJ2-7; 11 bases are shared with TRBD1. J gave up 2 bases and V 3 bases, and 3 bases lay outside the gene matches. CDR1 is KGHSH, CDR2 LQKENI, per germline. CDR3 size: 15 residues.

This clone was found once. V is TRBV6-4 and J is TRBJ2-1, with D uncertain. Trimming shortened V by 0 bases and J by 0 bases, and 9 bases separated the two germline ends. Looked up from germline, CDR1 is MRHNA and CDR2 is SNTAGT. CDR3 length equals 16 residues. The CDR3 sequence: CASSDSRTSSYNEQFF. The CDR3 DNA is TGTGCCAGCAGTGACTCGAGGACGAGCTCCTACAATGAGCAGTTCTTC.

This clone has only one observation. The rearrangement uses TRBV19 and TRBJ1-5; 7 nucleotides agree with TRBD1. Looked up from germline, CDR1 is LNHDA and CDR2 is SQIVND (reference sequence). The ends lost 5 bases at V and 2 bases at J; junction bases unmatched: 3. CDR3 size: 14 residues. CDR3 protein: CASSQTGGNQPQHF. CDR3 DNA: TGTGCCAGTAGTCAAACAGGGGGCAATCAGCCCCAGCATTTT.

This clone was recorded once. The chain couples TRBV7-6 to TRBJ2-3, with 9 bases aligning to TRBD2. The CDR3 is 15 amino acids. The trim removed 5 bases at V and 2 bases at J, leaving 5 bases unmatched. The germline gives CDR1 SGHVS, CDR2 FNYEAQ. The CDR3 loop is CASSRSGGHTDTQYF. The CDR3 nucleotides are TGTGCCAGCAGCCGAAGCGGGGGGCACACAGATACGCAGTATTTT.

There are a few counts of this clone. As DNA, the CDR3 is TGTGCCAGCTGGGACTCCGGGGGCACAGATACGCAGTATTTT. Translating it yields CASWDSGGTDTQYF. The genes are TRBV2 and TRBJ2-3, with D tentatively TRBD2 (6 bases). CDR1 and CDR2 from the germline V gene are SNHLY and FYNNEI. CDR3 length: 14 amino acids. V gave up 8 bases and J gave up 1 base, with 13 bases separating them.

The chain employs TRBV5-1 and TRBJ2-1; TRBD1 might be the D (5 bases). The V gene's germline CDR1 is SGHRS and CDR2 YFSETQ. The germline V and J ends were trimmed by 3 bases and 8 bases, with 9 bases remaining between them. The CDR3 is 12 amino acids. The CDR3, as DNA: TGCGCCAGCAGCTCAGGGATCGATGAGCAGTTCTTC. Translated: CASSSGIDEQFF.

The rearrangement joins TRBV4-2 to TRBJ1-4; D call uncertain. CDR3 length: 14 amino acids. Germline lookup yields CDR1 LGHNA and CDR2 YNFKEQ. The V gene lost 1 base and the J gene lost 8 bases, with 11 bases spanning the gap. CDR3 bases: TGTGCCAGCAGCCAAGGGTACCTCGGAGAAAAACTGTTTTTT. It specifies CASSQGYLGEKLFF.

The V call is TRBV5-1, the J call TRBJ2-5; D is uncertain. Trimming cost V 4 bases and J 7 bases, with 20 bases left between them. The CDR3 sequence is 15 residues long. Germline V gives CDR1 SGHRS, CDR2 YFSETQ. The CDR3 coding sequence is TGCGCCAGCAGCGATCCTGGGGTGTCCACGGGGACCCAGTACTTC. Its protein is CASSDPGVSTGTQYF.

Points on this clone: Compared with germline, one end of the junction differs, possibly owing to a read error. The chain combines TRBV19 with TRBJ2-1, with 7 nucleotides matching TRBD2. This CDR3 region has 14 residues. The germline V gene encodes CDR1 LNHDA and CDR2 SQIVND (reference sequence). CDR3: CASSIDPYGRPRLF. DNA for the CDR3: TGTGCCAGTAGTATAGATCCCTACGGGAGGCCCCGGCTCTTC.

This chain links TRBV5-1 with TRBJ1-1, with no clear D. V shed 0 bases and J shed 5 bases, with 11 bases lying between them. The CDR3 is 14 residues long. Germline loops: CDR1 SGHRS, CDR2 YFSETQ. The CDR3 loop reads CASSLEVVRTEAFF. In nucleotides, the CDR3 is TGCGCCAGCAGCTTGGAGGTAGTAAGGACTGAAGCTTTCTTT.

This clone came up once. CDR3 nucleotides: TGCGCCAGCAGCTGGCGACAGGGGCGGGCCGGGGAGCTGTTTTTT. Amino acid sequence: CASSWRQGRAGELFF. The chain employs TRBV5-1 and TRBJ2-2; 8 bases map to TRBD1. The germline V gene encodes CDR1 SGHRS and CDR2 YFSETQ. V shed 3 bases, J shed 6 bases, and the junction held 7 bases outside the gene matches. The CDR3 totals 15 residues.

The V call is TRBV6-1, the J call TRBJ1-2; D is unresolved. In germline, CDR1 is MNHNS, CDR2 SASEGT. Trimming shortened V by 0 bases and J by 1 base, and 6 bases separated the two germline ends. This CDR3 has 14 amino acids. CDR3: CASSEAWGNYGYTF. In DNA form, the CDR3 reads TGTGCCAGCAGTGAAGCGTGGGGTAACTATGGCTACACCTTC.

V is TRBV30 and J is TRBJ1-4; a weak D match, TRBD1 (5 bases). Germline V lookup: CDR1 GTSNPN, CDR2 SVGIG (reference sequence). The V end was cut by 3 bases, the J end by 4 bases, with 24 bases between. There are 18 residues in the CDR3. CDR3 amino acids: CAWRPWDGSRAYNEKLFF. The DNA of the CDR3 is TGTGCCTGGAGGCCGTGGGACGGCTCGAGGGCTTATAATGAAAAACTGTTTTTT. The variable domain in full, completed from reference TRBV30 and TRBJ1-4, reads SQTIHQWPATLVQPVGSPLSLECTVEGTSNPNLYWYRQAAGRGLQLLFYSVGIGQISSEVPQNLSASRPQDRQFILSSKKLLLSDSGFYLCAWRPWDGSRAYNEKLFFGSGTQLSVL.

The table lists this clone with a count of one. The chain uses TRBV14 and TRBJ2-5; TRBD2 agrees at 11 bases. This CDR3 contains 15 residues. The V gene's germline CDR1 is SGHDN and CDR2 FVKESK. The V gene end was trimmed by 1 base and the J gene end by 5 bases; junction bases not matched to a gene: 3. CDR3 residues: CASSQVTSGTETQYF. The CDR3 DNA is TGTGCCAGCAGCCAAGTGACTAGCGGGACCGAGACCCAGTACTTC. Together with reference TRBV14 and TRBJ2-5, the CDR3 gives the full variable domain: EAGVTQFPSHSVIEKGQTVTLRCDPISGHDNLYWYRRVMGKEIKFLLHFVKESKQDESGMPNNRFLAERTGGTYSTLKVQPAELEDSGVYFCASSQVTSGTETQYFGPGTRLLVL.

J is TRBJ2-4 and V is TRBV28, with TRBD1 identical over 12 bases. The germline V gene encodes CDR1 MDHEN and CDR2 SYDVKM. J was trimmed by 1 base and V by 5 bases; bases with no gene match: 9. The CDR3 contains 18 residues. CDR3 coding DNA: TGTGCCAGCAGTCCCGGGACAGGGGGCGTTTTGGCCAAAAACATTCAGTACTTC. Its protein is CASSPGTGGVLAKNIQYF.

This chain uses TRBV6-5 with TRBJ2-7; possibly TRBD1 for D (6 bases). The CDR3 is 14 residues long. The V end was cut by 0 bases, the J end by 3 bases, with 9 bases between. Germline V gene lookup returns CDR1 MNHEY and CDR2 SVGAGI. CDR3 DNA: TGTGCCAGCAGTTACTCAGGGGGTGACTACGAGCAGTACTTC. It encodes CASSYSGGDYEQYF.

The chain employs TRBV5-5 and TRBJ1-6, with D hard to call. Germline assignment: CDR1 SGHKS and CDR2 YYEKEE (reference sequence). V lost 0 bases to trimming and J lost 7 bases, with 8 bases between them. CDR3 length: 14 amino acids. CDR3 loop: CASSLDRLNSPLHF. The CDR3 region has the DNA TGTGCCAGCAGCTTGGACAGACTAAATTCACCCCTCCACTTT.

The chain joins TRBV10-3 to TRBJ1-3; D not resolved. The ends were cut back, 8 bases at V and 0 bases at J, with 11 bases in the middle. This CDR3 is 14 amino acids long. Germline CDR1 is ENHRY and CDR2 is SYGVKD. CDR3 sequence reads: CAIAAGSSGNTIYF. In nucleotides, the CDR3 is TGTGCCATCGCCGCGGGGTCCTCTGGAAACACCATATATTTT.

The CDR3 is CAWSGAYGNQPQHF. Here the CDR3 DNA reads TGTGCCTGGAGTGGGGCTTATGGCAATCAGCCCCAGCATTTT. The chain employs TRBV30 and TRBJ1-5; D remains ambiguous. Germline values: CDR1 GTSNPN, CDR2 SVGIG (reference sequence). This CDR3 is built from 14 residues. Trimming took 1 base from V and 2 from J, leaving 9 bases between them.

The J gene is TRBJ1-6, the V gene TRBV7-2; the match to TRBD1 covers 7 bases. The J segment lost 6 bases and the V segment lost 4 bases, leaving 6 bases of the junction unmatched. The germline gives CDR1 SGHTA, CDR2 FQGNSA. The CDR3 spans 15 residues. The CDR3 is CASSSGQWGNSPLHF. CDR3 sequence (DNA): TGTGCCAGCAGCTCGGGACAGTGGGGTAATTCACCCCTCCACTTT.